This T cell receptor (beta chain) derives from a study of CD8 T cells in Susac syndrome. The authors reverse transcribed about 0.45 to 1 ug RNA with random hexamers. Each CDR3 protein is one row after TCRdb ran MiXCR on the immunoSEQ multiplex PCR reads. Of around 130,000 distinct CDR3 sequences listed, roughly 80% were seen once; the top ten hold roughly 0.5%. This clonotype was counted a single time. CDR3 length equals 18 residues. Trimming removed 0 bases from V and 7 bases from J; junction bases left unmatched: 9. Germline assignment: CDR1 SGHDT and CDR2 YYEEEE. The J gene is TRBJ2-1, the V gene TRBV5-6, with 14 nucleotides matching TRBD2. The sample comprised CD8+ T cells from PBMCs. The source is a human donor with multiple sclerosis. CDR3 in amino acids: CASSLDGTSGRELNEQFF. CDR3 coding DNA: TGTGCCAGCAGCTTGGACGGGACTAGCGGGAGAGAGTTGAATGAGCAGTTCTTC.